Sequencing of this T cell receptor beta chain was carried out in a study of T cell changes during pregnancy in multiple sclerosis. The V gene's germline CDR1 is PRHDT and CDR2 FYEKMQ (reference sequence). V shed 5 bases, J shed 3 bases, and the junction held 16 bases outside the gene matches. CDR3 length equals 18 residues. The assay was immunoSEQ multiplex PCR, and TCRdb's table has in-frame clones only and misses some. The sample holds approximately 50,000 clones; 85% to 95% are singletons and the top ten take approximately 0.67%. The chain links TRBV13 to TRBJ2-5; TRBD2 matches 9 bases. This sample comprised CD4+ T cells from peripheral blood mononuclear cells, obtained in the third trimester of pregnancy. The clonotype was recovered from a female donor with multiple sclerosis, enrolled in a pregnancy study. In DNA, the CDR3 is TGTGCCAGCAGCCCGGTCCCTGGGTGGGCTAGCGGGAAAGAGACCCAGTACTTC. Its translation: CASSPVPGWASGKETQYF.